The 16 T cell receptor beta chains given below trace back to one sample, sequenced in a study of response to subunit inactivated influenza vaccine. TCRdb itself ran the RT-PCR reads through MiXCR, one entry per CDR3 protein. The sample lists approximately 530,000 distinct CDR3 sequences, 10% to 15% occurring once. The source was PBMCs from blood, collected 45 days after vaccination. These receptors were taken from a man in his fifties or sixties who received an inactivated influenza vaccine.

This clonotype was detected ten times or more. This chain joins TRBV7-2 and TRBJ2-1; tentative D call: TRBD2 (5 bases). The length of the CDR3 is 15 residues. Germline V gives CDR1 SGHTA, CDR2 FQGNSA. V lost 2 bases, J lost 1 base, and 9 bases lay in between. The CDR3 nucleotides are TGTGCCAGCAGCTTAAAAGCGGATTCCTACAATGAGCAGTTCTTC. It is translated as CASSLKADSYNEQFF.

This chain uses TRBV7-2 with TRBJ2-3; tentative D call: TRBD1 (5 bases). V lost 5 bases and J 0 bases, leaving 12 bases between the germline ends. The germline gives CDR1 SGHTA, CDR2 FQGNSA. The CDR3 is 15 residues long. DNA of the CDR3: TGTGCCAGCAGCCCCCAGACAGCTAGCACAGATACGCAGTATTTT. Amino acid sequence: CASSPQTASTDTQYF. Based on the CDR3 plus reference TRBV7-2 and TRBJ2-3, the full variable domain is GAGVSQSPSNKVTEKGKDVELRCDPISGHTALYWYRQSLGQGLEFLIYFQGNSAPDKSGLPSDRFSAERTGGSVSTLTIQRTQQEDSAVYLCASSPQTASTDTQYFGPGTRLTVL.

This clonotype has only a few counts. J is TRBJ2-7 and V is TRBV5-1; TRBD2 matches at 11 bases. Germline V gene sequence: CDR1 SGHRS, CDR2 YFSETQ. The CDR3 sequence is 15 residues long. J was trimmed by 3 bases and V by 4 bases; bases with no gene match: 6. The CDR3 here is CASSVGTSGLYEQYF. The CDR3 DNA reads TGCGCCAGCAGCGTCGGGACTAGCGGACTCTACGAGCAGTACTTC.

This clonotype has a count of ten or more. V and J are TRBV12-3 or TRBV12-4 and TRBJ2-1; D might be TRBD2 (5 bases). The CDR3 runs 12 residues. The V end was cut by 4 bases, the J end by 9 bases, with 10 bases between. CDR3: CASSSTRIEQFF. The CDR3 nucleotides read TGTGCCAGCAGTTCTACTAGAATTGAGCAGTTCTTC.

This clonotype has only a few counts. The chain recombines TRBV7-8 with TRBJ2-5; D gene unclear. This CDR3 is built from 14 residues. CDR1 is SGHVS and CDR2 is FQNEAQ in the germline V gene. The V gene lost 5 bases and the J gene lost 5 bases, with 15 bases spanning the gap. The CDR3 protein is CASSLPRWAETQYF. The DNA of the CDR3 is TGTGCCAGCAGCCTCCCCCGGTGGGCGGAGACCCAGTACTTC. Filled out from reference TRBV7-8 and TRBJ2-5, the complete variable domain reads GAGVSQSPRYKVAKRGQDVALRCDPISGHVSLFWYQQALGQGPEFLTYFQNEAQLDKSGLPSDRFFAERPEGSVSTLKIQRTQQEDSAVYLCASSLPRWAETQYFGPGTRLLVL.

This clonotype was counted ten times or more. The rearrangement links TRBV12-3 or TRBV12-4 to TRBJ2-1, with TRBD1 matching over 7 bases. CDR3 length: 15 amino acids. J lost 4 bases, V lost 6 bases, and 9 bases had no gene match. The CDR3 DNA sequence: TGTGCCAGCAGCACCAGACAGGGACGTTACAATGAGCAGTTCTTC. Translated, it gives CASSTRQGRYNEQFF.

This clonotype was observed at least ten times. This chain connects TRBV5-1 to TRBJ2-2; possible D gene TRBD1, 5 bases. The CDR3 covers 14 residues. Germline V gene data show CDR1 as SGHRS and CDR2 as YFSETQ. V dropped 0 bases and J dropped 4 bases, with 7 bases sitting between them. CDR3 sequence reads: CASSLAGITGELFF. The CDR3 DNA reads TGCGCCAGCAGCTTGGCAGGGATCACCGGGGAGCTGTTTTTT. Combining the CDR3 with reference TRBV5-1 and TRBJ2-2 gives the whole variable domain KAGVTQTPRYLIKTRGQQVTLSCSPISGHRSVSWYQQTPGQGLQFLFEYFSETQRNKGNFPGRFSGRQFSNSRSEMNVSTLELGDSALYLCASSLAGITGELFFGEGSRLTVL.

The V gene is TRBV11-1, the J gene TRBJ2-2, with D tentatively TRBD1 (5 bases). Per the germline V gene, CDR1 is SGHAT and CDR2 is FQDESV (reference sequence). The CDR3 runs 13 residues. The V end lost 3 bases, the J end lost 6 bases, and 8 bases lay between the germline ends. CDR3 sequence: CASSFTGSGELFF. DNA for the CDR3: TGTGCCAGCAGCTTTACAGGTTCCGGGGAGCTGTTTTTT. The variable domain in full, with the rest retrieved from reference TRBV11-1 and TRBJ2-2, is EAEVAQSPRYKITEKSQAVAFWCDPISGHATLYWYRQILGQGPELLVQFQDESVVDDSQLPKDRFSAERLKGVDSTLKIQPAELGDSAMYLCASSFTGSGELFFGEGSRLTVL.

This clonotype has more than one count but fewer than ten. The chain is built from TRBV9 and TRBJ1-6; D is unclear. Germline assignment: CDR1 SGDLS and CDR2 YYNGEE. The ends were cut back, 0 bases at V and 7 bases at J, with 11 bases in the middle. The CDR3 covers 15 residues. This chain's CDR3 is CASSVGTNQNSPLHF. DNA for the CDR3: TGTGCCAGCAGCGTAGGGACGAATCAAAATTCACCCCTCCACTTT.

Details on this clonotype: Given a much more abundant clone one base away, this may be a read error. The CDR3 loop reads CASRYSGIESYEQYF. DNA of the CDR3: TGCGCCAGCAGGTACAGCGGGATCGAGAGCTACGAGCAGTACTTC. The chain employs TRBV5-1 and TRBJ2-7; 7 bases align to TRBD2. V shed 5 bases and J 3 bases; nucleotides not matched to a gene: 11. CDR3 length: 15 residues. The germline V gene has CDR1 SGHRS and CDR2 YFSETQ. Full variable domain (rest looked up from reference TRBV5-1 and TRBJ2-7): KAGVTQTPRYLIKTRGQQVTLSCSPISGHRSVSWYQQTPGQGLQFLFEYFSETQRNKGNFPGRFSGRQFSNSRSEMNVSTLELGDSALYLCASRYSGIESYEQYFGPGTRLTVT.

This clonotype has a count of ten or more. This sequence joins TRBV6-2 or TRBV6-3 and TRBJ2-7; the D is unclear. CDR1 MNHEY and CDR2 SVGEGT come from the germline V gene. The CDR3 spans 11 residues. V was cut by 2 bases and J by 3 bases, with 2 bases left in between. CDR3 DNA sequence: TGTGCCAGCAGTTACCACTACGAGCAGTACTTC. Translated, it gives CASSYHYEQYF.

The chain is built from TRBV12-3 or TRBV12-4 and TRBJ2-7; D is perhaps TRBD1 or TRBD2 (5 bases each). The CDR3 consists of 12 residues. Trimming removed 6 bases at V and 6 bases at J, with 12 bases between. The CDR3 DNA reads TGTGCCAGCAGCCGGGACGCCGGCGAGCAGTACTTC. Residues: CASSRDAGEQYF.

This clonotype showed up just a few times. The CDR3 nucleotides read TGTGCCAGCATCCAGGACAGGGGGGGCACAGATACGCAGTATTTT. Protein: CASIQDRGGTDTQYF. The chain has TRBV12-3 or TRBV12-4 and TRBJ2-3, with 10 bases that match TRBD1. The CDR3 covers 15 residues. With V trimmed by 7 bases and J by 1 base, 5 bases remained unmatched.

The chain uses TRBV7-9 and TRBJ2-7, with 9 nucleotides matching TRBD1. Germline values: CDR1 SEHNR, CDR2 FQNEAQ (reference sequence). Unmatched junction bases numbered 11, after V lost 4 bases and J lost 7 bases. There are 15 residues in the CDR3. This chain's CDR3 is CASSSPGQGLREQYF. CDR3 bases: TGTGCCAGCAGCTCACCGGGACAGGGTCTGAGGGAGCAGTACTTC.

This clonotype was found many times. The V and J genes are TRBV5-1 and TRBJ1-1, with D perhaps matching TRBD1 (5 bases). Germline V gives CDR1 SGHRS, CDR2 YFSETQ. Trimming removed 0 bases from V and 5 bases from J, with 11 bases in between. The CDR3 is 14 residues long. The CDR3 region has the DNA TGCGCCAGCAGCTTGGACAGCCGGGGGACTGAAGCTTTCTTT. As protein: CASSLDSRGTEAFF.

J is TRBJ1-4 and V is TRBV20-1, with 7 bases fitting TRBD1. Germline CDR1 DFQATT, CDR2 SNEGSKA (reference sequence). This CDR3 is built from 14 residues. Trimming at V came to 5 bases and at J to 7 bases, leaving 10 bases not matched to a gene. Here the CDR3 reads CSAYPQGYGEKLFF. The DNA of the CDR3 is TGCAGTGCTTATCCACAGGGGTATGGTGAAAAACTGTTTTTT.